The 9 T cell receptor beta chains below all came from one sample that was sequenced in a study of T cells in Graves' hyperthyroidism and ophthalmopathy. Amplification yielded TCR beta CDR3 regions, with RNA transcripts as the source. A first-round RT-PCR of the TCR CDR3 used the HTBI primer set. TCRdb analysed the multiplex PCR reads with MiXCR anew, one entry per CDR3 protein. The table lists around 350,000 distinct CDR3 sequences, about a sixth of them singletons. The sequencing input was blood. These receptors came from a woman in her 30s with Graves' hyperthyroidism that later progressed to Graves' ophthalmopathy.

This clonotype has just a few counts. The V call is TRBV28, the J call TRBJ2-1, with TRBD2 identical over 11 bases. The V segment lost 2 bases and the J segment 4 bases; nucleotides outside the gene matches: 4. CDR1 is MDHEN and CDR2 is SYDVKM in the germline V gene. The CDR3 covers 16 residues. The DNA for the CDR3 is TGTGCCAGCAGTTTAGGGACTAGCGGACGTTACAATGAGCAGTTCTTC. It specifies CASSLGTSGRYNEQFF. Complete variable domain (other parts from reference TRBV28 and TRBJ2-1): DVKVTQSSRYLVKRTGEKVFLECVQDMDHENMFWYRQDPGLGLRLIYFSYDVKMKEKGDIPEGYSVSREKKERFSLILESASTNQTSMYLCASSLGTSGRYNEQFFGPGTRLTVL.

The rearrangement joins TRBV20-1 to TRBJ1-2; D is ambiguous. Trimming removed 5 bases from V and 2 bases from J, with 12 bases in between. Germline assignment: CDR1 DFQATT and CDR2 SNEGSKA (reference sequence). The CDR3 loop spans 13 amino acids. This CDR3 is CSAPGSSNYGYTF. The CDR3 DNA is TGCAGTGCTCCCGGGTCCTCCAACTATGGCTACACCTTC.

This clonotype showed up just a few times. V gene TRBV29-1 combines with J gene TRBJ1-1; a possible D gene is TRBD1 (6 bases). This CDR3 region has 14 residues. Looked up from germline, CDR1 is SQVTM and CDR2 is ANQGSEA. The ends were cut back, 0 bases at V and 6 bases at J, with 14 bases in the middle. CDR3 bases: TGCAGCGTTGAAGATTATTCAGGGGACGCTGAAGCTTTCTTT. This translates into CSVEDYSGDAEAFF.

The table lists this clonotype with many counts. The gene calls are TRBV3-1 and TRBJ1-3; 9 nucleotides match TRBD1. CDR1 and CDR2 (germline): LGHDT, YNNKEL (reference sequence). V lost 4 bases, J lost 6 bases, and 10 bases stayed unmatched. The CDR3 contains 16 residues. The CDR3 sequence: CASSPADRGQQNTIYF. Written as DNA, the CDR3 is TGTGCCAGCAGCCCCGCGGACAGGGGACAACAAAACACCATATATTTT.

This clonotype was counted ten times or more. V gene TRBV18 combines with J gene TRBJ1-6, with 9 nucleotides matching TRBD1. The junction had 5 bases not matched to a gene; V was cut back by 8 bases and J by 9 bases. This CDR3 contains 13 residues. CDR1 is KGHSH, CDR2 LQKENI, per germline. The CDR3, as DNA: TGTGCCAGCACTGGGACAGGGACTTCACCCCTCCACTTT. Its protein is CASTGTGTSPLHF.

At least ten counts were recorded for this clonotype. The rearrangement joins TRBV2 to TRBJ2-1; 13 bases map to TRBD2. Germline V gives CDR1 SNHLY, CDR2 FYNNEI. CDR3 size: 14 residues. Trimming removed 6 bases from V and 6 bases from J; junction bases left unmatched: 2. The chain's CDR3 is CASSGTSGVNEQFF. The CDR3 nucleotides are TGTGCCAGCAGCGGGACTAGCGGGGTCAATGAGCAGTTCTTC.

On this clonotype: At one of its ends the junction is not consistent with the germline gene, which may arise from a read error. V gene TRBV29-1 combines with J gene TRBJ2-1, with D perhaps TRBD2 (6 bases). This CDR3 is 14 amino acids long. CDR1 and CDR2 from the germline V gene are SQVTM and ANQGSEA. CDR3 loop: CSAEGTGEYNEQFF. For the CDR3, the DNA is TGCAGCGCTGAAGGGACGGGAGAGTACAATGAGCAGTTCTTC.

This clonotype was seen ten or more times. The chain uses TRBV5-1 and TRBJ1-1; D is ambiguous. V was pared by 4 bases and J by 4 bases, with 14 bases between. CDR3 length: 14 amino acids. CDR1 and CDR2 (germline): SGHRS, YFSETQ. The CDR3 is CASSLRRGSTEAFF. For the CDR3, the DNA is TGCGCCAGCAGCCTGAGGCGTGGGAGCACTGAAGCTTTCTTT.

V usage is TRBV2 and J usage is TRBJ1-1; D is ambiguous. CDR1 and CDR2 from the germline V gene are SNHLY and FYNNEI. Trimming left V 6 bases short and J 5 bases short, with 16 bases between. The CDR3 covers 14 residues. CDR3 loop: CASRGLRRGTEAFF. The CDR3 nucleotides read TGTGCCAGCAGGGGCCTAAGAAGAGGAACTGAAGCTTTCTTT. Combining the CDR3 with reference TRBV2 and TRBJ1-1 gives the whole variable domain EPEVTQTPSHQVTQMGQEVILRCVPISNHLYFYWYRQILGQKVEFLVSFYNNEISEKSEIFDDQFSVERPDGSNFTLKIRSTKLEDSAMYFCASRGLRRGTEAFFGQGTRLTVV.